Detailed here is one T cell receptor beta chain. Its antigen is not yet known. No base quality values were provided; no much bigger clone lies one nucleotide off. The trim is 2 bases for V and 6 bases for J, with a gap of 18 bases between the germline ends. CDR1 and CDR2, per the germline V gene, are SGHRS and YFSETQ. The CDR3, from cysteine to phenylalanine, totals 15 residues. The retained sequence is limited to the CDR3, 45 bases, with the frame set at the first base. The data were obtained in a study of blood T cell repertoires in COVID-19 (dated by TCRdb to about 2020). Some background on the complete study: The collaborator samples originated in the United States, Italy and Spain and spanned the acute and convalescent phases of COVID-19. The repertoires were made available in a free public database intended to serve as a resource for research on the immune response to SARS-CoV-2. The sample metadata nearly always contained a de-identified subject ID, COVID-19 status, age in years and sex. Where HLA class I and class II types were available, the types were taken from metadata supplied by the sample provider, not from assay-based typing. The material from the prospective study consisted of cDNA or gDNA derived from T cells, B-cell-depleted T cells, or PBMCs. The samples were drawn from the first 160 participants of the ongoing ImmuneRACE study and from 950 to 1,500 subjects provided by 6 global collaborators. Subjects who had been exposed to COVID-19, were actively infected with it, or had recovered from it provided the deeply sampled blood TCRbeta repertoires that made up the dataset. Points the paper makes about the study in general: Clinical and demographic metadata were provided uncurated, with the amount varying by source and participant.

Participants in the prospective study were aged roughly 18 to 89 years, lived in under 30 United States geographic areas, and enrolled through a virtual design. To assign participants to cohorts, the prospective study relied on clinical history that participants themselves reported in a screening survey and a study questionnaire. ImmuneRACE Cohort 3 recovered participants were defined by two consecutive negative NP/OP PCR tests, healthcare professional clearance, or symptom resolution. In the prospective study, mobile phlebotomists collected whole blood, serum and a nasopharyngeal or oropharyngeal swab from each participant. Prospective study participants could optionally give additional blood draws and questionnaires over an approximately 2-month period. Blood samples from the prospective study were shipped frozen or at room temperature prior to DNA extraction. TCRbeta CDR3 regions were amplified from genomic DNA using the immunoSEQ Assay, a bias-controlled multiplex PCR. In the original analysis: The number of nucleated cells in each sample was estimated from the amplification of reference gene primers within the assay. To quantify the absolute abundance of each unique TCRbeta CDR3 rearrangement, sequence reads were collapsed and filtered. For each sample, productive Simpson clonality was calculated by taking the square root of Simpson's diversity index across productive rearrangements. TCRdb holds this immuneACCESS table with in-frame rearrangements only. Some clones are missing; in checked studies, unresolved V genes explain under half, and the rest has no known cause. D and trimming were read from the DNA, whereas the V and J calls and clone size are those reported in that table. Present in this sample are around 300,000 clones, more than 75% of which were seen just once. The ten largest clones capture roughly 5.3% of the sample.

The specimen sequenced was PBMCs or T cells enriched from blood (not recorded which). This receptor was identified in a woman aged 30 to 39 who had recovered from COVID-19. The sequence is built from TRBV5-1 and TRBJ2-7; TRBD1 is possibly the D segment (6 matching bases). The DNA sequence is TGCGCCAGCAGCTTCCACCAGGGGATCCCCTCCGAGCAGTACTTC. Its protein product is CASSFHQGIPSEQYF. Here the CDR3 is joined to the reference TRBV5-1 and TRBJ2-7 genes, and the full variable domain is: KAGVTQTPRYLIKTRGQQVTLSCSPISGHRSVSWYQQTPGQGLQFLFEYFSETQRNKGNFPGRFSGRQFSNSRSEMNVSTLELGDSALYLCASSFHQGIPSEQYFGPGTRLTVT.